The text below deals with one T cell receptor beta chain. Its antigen remains unidentified. This CDR3 is 17 amino acids long. J gave up 4 bases and V 2 bases, and 10 bases lay outside the gene matches. Germline V gene data show CDR1 as ENHRY and CDR2 as SYGVKD. The data derive from a study of shared clonotypes between healthy human individuals. Study conclusions and caveats: Among a handful of donors, roughly 5% of naive CD4 clonotypes were found in common.

The genomic DNA of each subset was split evenly across several immunoSEQ plates. How the authors handled the data: Filtering differed, since immunoSEQ gave only junction sequences and no quality scores. Profiling relied on immunoSEQ multiplex PCR, and the TCRdb table lists in-frame clones only, not all of them. V and J calls and clone size follow that table, whereas D and trimming were derived from the DNA. Altogether some 680,000 clones are present, more than 70% being singletons, with the ten largest covering 1.5% to 2%. Caucasian adults living in Nashville, Tennessee, provided all samples. Sample: memory CD4+ T cells sorted from blood. Documented subset: CD45RA-negative fraction. V usage is TRBV10-3 and J usage is TRBJ2-4; 8 nucleotides line up with TRBD2. The clonotype comes from a woman aged 25 to 39 in good health. CDR3 coding DNA: TGTGCCATCAGTGAGGTACCCGCGACTAGCGAGAAAAACATTCAGTACTTC. Protein: CAISEVPATSEKNIQYF.